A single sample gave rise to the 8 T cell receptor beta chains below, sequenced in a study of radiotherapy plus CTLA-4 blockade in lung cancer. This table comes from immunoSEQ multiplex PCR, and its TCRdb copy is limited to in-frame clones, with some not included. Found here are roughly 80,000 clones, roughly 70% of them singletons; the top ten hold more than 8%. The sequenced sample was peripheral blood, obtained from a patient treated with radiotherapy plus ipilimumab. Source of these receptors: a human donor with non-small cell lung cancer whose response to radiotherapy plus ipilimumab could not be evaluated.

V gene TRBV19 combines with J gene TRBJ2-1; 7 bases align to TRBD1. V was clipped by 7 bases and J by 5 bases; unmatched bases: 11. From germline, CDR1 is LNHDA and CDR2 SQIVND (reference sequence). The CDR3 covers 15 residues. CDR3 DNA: TGTGCCAGTATTAAAAGACAGGGCATGAACAATGAGCAGTTCTTC. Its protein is CASIKRQGMNNEQFF.

The CDR3 DNA reads TGTGCCAGCAGCGTGACAGATTCCTACAATGAGCAGTTCTTC. It is translated as CASSVTDSYNEQFF. This chain connects TRBV9 to TRBJ2-1; possibly TRBD1 for D (5 bases). CDR1 is SGDLS and CDR2 is YYNGEE in the germline V gene. The germline V and J ends were trimmed by 2 bases and 1 base, with 7 bases remaining between them. The CDR3 totals 14 residues.

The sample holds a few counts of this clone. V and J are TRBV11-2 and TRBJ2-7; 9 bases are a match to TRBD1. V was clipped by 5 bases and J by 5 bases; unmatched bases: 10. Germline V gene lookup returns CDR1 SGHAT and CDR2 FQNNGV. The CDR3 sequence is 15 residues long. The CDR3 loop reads CASSARDRAFDEQYF. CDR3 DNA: TGTGCCAGCAGCGCCCGGGACAGGGCTTTCGACGAGCAGTACTTC.

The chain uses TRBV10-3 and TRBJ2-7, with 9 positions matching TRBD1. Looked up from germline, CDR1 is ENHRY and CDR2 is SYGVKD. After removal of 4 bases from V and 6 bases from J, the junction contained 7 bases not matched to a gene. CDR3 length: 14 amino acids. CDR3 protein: CAISADRGAVEQYF. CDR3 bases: TGTGCCATCAGTGCGGACAGGGGAGCGGTCGAGCAGTACTTC.

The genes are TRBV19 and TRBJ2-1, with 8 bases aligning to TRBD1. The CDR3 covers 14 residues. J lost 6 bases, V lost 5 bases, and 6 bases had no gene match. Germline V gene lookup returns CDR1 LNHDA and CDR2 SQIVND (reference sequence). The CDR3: CASSLGQGPNEQFF. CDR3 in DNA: TGTGCCAGTAGTCTCGGACAGGGACCCAATGAGCAGTTCTTC.

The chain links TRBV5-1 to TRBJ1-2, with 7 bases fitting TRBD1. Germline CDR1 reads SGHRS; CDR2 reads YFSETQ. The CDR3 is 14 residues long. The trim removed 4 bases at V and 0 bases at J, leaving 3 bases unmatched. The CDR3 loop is CASSGGTANYGYTF. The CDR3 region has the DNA TGCGCCAGCAGCGGAGGGACAGCTAACTATGGCTACACCTTC.

CDR3 amino acids: CASSFWGQTFYEQYF. The CDR3 nucleotides read TGTGCCAGCAGTTTCTGGGGACAGACTTTCTACGAGCAGTACTTC. J is TRBJ2-7 and V is TRBV28; 7 bases are shared with TRBD1. The CDR3 spans 15 residues. Germline V gene sequence: CDR1 MDHEN, CDR2 SYDVKM. J was trimmed by 3 bases and V by 3 bases; bases with no gene match: 8. Drawing the rest from reference TRBV28 and TRBJ2-7, the complete variable domain is DVKVTQSSRYLVKRTGEKVFLECVQDMDHENMFWYRQDPGLGLRLIYFSYDVKMKEKGDIPEGYSVSREKKERFSLILESASTNQTSMYLCASSFWGQTFYEQYFGPGTRLTVT.

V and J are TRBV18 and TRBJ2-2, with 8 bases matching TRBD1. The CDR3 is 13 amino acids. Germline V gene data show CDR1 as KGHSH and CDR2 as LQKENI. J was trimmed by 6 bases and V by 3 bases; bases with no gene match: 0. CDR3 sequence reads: CASSPTGAGELFF. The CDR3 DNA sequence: TGTGCCAGCTCACCGACAGGGGCCGGGGAGCTGTTTTTT.